Listed below are T cell receptor beta chains from one sample, sequenced in a study of blood T cell repertoires in COVID-19. Data came from immunoSEQ multiplex PCR; TCRdb stores just in-frame clones and leaves some out. The repertoire holds 35,000 to 50,000 clones, with approximately 80% as singletons. Sequencing input: peripheral blood. Receptors were obtained from a man between 50 and 59 years old with active or convalescent COVID-19. The CDR3 runs from the conserved cysteine through the conserved F or W. D genes are given only for firm matches. Some rows mark clone size as missing; the rest say once, few, many or name a class of expanded clone.

>TRBV5-1|TRBJ2-5|NA|TRBD2
TGCGCCAGCAGCTTCGGACTAGCTCAAGAGACCCAGTACTTC
CASSFGLAQETQYF
>TRBV19|TRBJ1-1|NA|NA
TGTGCCAGTAGTATATTCGGGAGCAACACTGAAGCTTTCTTT
CASSIFGSNTEAFF
>TRBV19|TRBJ1-2|NA|NA
TGTGCCAGTAGTCCCTCCAACCAGGGGAGAGGCTACACCTTC
CASSPSNQGRGYTF
>TRBV19|TRBJ2-7|NA|TRBD1
TGTGCCAGTAGTATAGGGGACAGGGGTTACGAGCAGTACTTC
CASSIGDRGYEQYF
>TRBV18|TRBJ2-1|NA|TRBD1
TGTGCCAGCTCACCTCGGGACAGGAGATACAATGAGCAGTTCTTC
CASSPRDRRYNEQFF
>TRBV5-6|TRBJ2-2|NA|TRBD1
TGTGCCAGCAGCCCCGTTGAAGGGGGCCTCACCGGGGAGCTGTTTTTT
CASSPVEGGLTGELFF
>TRBV4-1|TRBJ2-1|NA|TRBD1
TGCGCCAGCAGCCAAGTAAGACAGGGGGCAAAGGAGCAGTTCTTC
CASSQVRQGAKEQFF
>TRBV7-9|TRBJ1-4|NA|NA
TGTGCCAGCAGCTTATCCAGGAATGAAAAACTGTTTTTT
CASSLSRNEKLFF
>TRBV5-6|TRBJ2-2|NA|NA
TGTGCCAGCAGCTTGGGTCGTCGGGAGCTGTTTTTT
CASSLGRRELFF
>TRBV6-2/TRBV6-3|TRBJ1-5|once|NA
TGTGCCAGCAGTTACTCGAGGCAGCCCCAGCATTTT
CASSYSRQPQHF
>TRBV5-1|TRBJ2-7|few|TRBD1
TGCGCCAGCAGCTTGGGGGACAGGTCGCCTGACGAGCAGTACTTC
CASSLGDRSPDEQYF
>TRBV29-1|TRBJ2-3|NA|NA
TGCAGCGTTGAACAGGGTGGCACAGATACGCAGTATTTT
CSVEQGGTDTQYF
>TRBV7-8|TRBJ2-2|NA|NA
TGTGCCAGCAGCTTAGCGGGGGGTAACACCGGGGAGCTGTTTTTT
CASSLAGGNTGELFF
>TRBV6-2/TRBV6-3|TRBJ2-7|NA|NA
TGTGCCAGCAGTTACACCTTGGACAGATCCTACGAGCAGTACTTC
CASSYTLDRSYEQYF
>TRBV5-6|TRBJ2-2|NA|NA
TGTGCCAGCAGCTTGTATATGAGCGGCGGGGAGCTGTTTTTT
CASSLYMSGGELFF
>TRBV6-5|TRBJ2-7|NA|NA
TGTGCCAGCAGGGACCTCAAGCGGGACACCCCTTCGGAGTACTTC
CASRDLKRDTPSEYF
>TRBV2|TRBJ1-4|NA|NA
TGTGCCAGCAGTGAAATACTGCCTGGTGAAAAACTGTTTTTT
CASSEILPGEKLFF
>TRBV6-6|TRBJ1-1|NA|NA
TGTGCCAGCAGTTACTCGGGGCAGGGATCTGAAGCTTTCTTT
CASSYSGQGSEAFF
>TRBV30|TRBJ2-5|NA|TRBD2
TGTGCCTGGGTTGCCGGGACTAGCGGGGGGGCGAGTATTGAGACCCAGTACTTC
CAWVAGTSGGASIETQYF
>TRBV29-1|TRBJ1-1|NA|NA
TGCAGCGTTATCCAGGGTTTTAACACTGAAGCTTTCTTT
CSVIQGFNTEAFF
>TRBV19|TRBJ1-2|NA|TRBD1
TGTGCCAGTAGTTCAAGGACAGGGGAGGACTATGGCTACACCTTC
CASSSRTGEDYGYTF
>TRBV5-1|TRBJ2-7|NA|TRBD2
TGCGCCAGCAGCTTGGGCGGGGGGGGCTCCTACGAGCAGTACTTC
CASSLGGGGSYEQYF
>TRBV6-5|TRBJ2-2|NA|NA
TGTGCCAGCAGTTATACTGGGGGCTACACCGGGGAGCTGTTTTTT
CASSYTGGYTGELFF
>TRBV18|TRBJ1-5|NA|TRBD1
TGTGCCAGCTCAAAGTCCAGGGGGGACAATCAGCCCCAGCATTTT
CASSKSRGDNQPQHF
>TRBV30|TRBJ1-2|NA|TRBD1
TGTGCCTGGAGTGAGGGACAGGGGATCAATAACTATGGCTACACCTTC
CAWSEGQGINNYGYTF
>TRBV24-1|TRBJ1-1|NA|NA
TGTGCCACCAGTGATTTCGTGGGGGGGCCTGAAGCTTTCTTT
CATSDFVGGPEAFF
>TRBV4-1|TRBJ1-1|few|NA
TGCGCCAGCAGCCAACTACAGGGTTACACTGAAGCTTTCTTT
CASSQLQGYTEAFF
>TRBV5-1|TRBJ1-2|NA|NA
TGCGCCAGCAGCACGGACAGTTATGGCTACACCTTC
CASSTDSYGYTF
>TRBV19|TRBJ1-2|NA|TRBD1
TGTGCCAGTAGACAGGACAGGGGATCTAACTATGGCTACACCTTC
CASRQDRGSNYGYTF
>TRBV30|TRBJ1-5|NA|NA
TGTGCCTGGAGTGGGGGCGGACAATCGGGCAATCAGCCCCAGCATTTT
CAWSGGGQSGNQPQHF
>TRBV6-6|TRBJ1-5|NA|NA
TGTGCCAGCAGTCACGGGACATATAGCAATCAGCCCCAGCATTTT
CASSHGTYSNQPQHF
>TRBV10-2|TRBJ2-5|once|NA
TGCGCCAGCAGGGGGGGTCCAGAGACCCAGTACTTC
CASRGGPETQYF